This TCR beta chain was identified in a study of regulatory T cells in long-lasting Graves disease. At least ten counts were recorded for this clonotype. V dropped 2 bases and J dropped 6 bases, with 13 bases sitting between them. The CDR3 runs 14 residues. Arm-PCR of CDR3 regions with iRepertoire HTBI primers generated TCR beta libraries. TCRdb itself ran the multiplex PCR reads through MiXCR, one entry per CDR3 protein. This repertoire shows roughly 500,000 distinct CDR3 sequences, about 14% found once; its top ten account for roughly a tenth. As to time point: newly diagnosed GD, antithyroid drugs for less than 3 months. Isolated PBMC RNA provided the starting material for the TCR library. This sample also belongs to another study, concerning T cells in Graves' hyperthyroidism and ophthalmopathy.

The input for sequencing was peripheral blood mononuclear cells (PBMCs), taken at new diagnosis, from a patient treated with antithyroid drugs. The source of this sequence is a young man with Graves disease. The V call is TRBV12-3 or TRBV12-4, the J call TRBJ1-1, with a possible D match to TRBD1 (5 bases). The CDR3 DNA sequence: TGTGCCAGCAGTTTATGGGGGGGTGATGCTGAAGCTTTCTTT. As protein: CASSLWGGDAEAFF.